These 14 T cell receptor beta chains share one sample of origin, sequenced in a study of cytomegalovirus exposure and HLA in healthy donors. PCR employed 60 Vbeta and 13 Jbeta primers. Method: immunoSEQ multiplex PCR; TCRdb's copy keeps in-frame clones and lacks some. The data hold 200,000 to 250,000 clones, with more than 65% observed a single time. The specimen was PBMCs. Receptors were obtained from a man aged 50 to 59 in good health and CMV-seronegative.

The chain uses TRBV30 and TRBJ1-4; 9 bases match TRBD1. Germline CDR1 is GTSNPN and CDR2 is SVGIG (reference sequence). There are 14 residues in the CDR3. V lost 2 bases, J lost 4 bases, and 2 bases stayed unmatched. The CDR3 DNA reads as TGTGCCTGGAGTCCGACAGGGGGTAATGAAAAACTGTTTTTT. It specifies CAWSPTGGNEKLFF. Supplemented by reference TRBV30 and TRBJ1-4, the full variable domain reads SQTIHQWPATLVQPVGSPLSLECTVEGTSNPNLYWYRQAAGRGLQLLFYSVGIGQISSEVPQNLSASRPQDRQFILSSKKLLLSDSGFYLCAWSPTGGNEKLFFGSGTQLSVL.

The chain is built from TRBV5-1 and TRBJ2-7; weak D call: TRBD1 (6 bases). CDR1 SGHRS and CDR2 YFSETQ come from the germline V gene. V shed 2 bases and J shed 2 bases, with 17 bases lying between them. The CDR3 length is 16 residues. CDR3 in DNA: TGCGCCAGCAGCTTCTTCGGATGGACAGAGACCTACGAGCAGTACTTC. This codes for CASSFFGWTETYEQYF.

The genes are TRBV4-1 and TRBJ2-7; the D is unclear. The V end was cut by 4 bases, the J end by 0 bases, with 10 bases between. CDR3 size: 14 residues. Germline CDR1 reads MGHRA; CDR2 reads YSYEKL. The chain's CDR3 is CASSLSARSYEQYF. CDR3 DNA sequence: TGCGCCAGCAGCCTGAGTGCACGCTCCTACGAGCAGTACTTC.

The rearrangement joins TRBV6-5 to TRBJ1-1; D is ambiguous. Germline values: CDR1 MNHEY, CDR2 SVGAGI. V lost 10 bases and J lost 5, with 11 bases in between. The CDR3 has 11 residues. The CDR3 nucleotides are TGTGCCACCCAAAGAGGGACTGAAGCTTTCTTT. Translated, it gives CATQRGTEAFF.

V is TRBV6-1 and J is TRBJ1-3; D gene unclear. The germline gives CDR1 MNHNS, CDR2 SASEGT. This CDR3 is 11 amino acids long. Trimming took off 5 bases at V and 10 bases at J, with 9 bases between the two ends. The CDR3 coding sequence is TGTGCCAGCAGTTACGGAGCGACCATATATTTT. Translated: CASSYGATIYF.

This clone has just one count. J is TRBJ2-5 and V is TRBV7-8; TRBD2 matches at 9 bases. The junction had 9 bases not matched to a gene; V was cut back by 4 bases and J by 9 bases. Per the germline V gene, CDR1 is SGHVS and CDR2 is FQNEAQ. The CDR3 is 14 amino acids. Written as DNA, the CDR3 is TGTGCCAGCAGCTGGGACGGACTAGCGTGGGCCCAGTACTTC. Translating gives CASSWDGLAWAQYF.

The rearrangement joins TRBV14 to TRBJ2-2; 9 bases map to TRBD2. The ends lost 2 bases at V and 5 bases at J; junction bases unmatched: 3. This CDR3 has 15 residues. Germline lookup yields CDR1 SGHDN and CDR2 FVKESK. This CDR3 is CASSQNAGGTGELFF. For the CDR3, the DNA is TGTGCCAGCAGCCAAAATGCGGGGGGGACCGGGGAGCTGTTTTTT.

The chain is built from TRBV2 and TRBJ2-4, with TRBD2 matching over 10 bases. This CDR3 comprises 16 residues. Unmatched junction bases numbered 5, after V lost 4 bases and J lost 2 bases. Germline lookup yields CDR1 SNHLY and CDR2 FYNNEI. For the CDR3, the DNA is TGTGCCAGCAGTGTCAGCGGGAGGGAGTCCAAAAACATTCAGTACTTC. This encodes CASSVSGRESKNIQYF.

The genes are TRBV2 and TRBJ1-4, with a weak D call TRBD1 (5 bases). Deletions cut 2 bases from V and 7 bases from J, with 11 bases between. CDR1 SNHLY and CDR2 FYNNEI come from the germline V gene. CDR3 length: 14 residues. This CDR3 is CASSEQGQSEKLFF. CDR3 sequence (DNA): TGTGCCAGCAGTGAACAGGGTCAGTCTGAAAAACTGTTTTTT.

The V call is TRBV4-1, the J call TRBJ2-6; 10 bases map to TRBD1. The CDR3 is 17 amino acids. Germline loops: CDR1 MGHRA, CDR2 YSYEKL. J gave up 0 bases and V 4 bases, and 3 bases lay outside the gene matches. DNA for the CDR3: TGCGCCAGCAGCCTCAGGGACAGGGGCTCTGGGGCCAACGTCCTGACTTTC. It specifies CASSLRDRGSGANVLTF.

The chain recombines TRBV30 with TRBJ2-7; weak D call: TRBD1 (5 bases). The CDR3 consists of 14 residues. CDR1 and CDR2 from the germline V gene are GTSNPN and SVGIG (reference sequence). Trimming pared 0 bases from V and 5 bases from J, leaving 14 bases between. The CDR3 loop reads CAWSVRSRVNEQYF. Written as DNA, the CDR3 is TGTGCCTGGAGTGTACGAAGCAGGGTCAACGAGCAGTACTTC.

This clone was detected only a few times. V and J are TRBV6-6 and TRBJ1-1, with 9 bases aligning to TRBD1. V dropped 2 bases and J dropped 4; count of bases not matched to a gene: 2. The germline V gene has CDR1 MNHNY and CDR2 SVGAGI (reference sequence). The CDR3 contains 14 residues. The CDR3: CASSYQQGATEAFF. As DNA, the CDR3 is TGTGCCAGCAGTTACCAACAGGGGGCCACTGAAGCTTTCTTT.

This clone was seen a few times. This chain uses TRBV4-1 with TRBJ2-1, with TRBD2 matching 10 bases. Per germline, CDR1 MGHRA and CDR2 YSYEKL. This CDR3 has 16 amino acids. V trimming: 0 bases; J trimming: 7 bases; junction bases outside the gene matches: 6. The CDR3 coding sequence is TGCGCCAGCAGCCAAGATTCGGCTAGCGGGGGAAATGAGCAGTTCTTC. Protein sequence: CASSQDSASGGNEQFF.

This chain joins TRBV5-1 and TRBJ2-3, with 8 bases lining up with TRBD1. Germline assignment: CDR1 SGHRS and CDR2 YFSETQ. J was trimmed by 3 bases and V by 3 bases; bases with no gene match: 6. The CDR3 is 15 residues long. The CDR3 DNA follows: TGCGCCAGCAGCTCTCCGGGACAGGAGACAGATACGCAGTATTTT. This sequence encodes CASSSPGQETDTQYF.